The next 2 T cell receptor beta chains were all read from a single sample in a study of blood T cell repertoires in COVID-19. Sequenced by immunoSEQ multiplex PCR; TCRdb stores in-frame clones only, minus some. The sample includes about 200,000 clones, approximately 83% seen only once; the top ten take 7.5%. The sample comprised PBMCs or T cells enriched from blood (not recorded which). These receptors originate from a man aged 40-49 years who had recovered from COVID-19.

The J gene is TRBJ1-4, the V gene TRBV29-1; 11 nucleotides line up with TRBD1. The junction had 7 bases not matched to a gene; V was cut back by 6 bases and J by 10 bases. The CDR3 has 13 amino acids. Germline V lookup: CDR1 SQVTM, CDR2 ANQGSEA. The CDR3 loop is CSVRTGGAGKLFF. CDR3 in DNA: TGCAGCGTGCGGACAGGGGGCGCCGGAAAACTGTTTTTT.

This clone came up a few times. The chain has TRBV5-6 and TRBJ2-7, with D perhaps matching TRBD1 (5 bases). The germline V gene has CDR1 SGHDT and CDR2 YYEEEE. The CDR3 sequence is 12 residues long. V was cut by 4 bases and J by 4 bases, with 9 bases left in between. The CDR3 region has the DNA TGTGCCAGCAGCCTTCAGGGATACGAGCAGTACTTC. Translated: CASSLQGYEQYF.